These 10 T cell receptor beta chains share one sample of origin, sequenced in a study of CD8+ T cells in alopecia areata. Sequencing templates came from extracted RNA that was reverse transcribed into cDNA. Data came from immunoSEQ multiplex PCR; TCRdb stores just in-frame clones and leaves some out. The data hold some 200,000 clones, with less than 50% observed a single time. As to treatment: oral pan-JAK inhibitor, 5-10 mg twice daily. Sample: CD4+ T cells sorted from blood, taken around week 36, from a patient treated with tofacitinib. These receptors all come from a human donor with alopecia areata.

The rearrangement links TRBV30 to TRBJ1-5; D is ambiguous. V lost 3 bases, J lost 2 bases, and 17 bases lay in between. The CDR3 is 16 amino acids. Per germline, CDR1 GTSNPN and CDR2 SVGIG (reference sequence). CDR3 sequence reads: CAWSLTGPWGNQPQHF. The DNA of the CDR3 is TGTGCCTGGAGCCTAACCGGGCCTTGGGGCAATCAGCCCCAGCATTTT.

In DNA form, the CDR3 reads TGCGCCAGCAGCCAAGCAGGGGGCCGGGAGCAGTTCTTC. Its protein is CASSQAGGREQFF. This chain joins TRBV4-3 and TRBJ2-1, with TRBD1 matching 8 bases. The V gene end was trimmed by 1 base and the J gene end by 10 bases; junction bases not matched to a gene: 3. Germline CDR1 and CDR2: LGHNA and YSLEER. The CDR3 covers 13 residues.

The sample holds a few counts of this clone. The chain combines TRBV29-1 with TRBJ2-7; TRBD1 matches at 8 bases. The CDR3 has 14 residues. V shed 6 bases and J 2 bases; nucleotides not matched to a gene: 9. Germline loops: CDR1 SQVTM, CDR2 ANQGSEA. CDR3 in DNA: TGCAGCGTGGGGACAGGAAGCTCGACCTACGAGCAGTACTTC. Translating gives CSVGTGSSTYEQYF.

This clone was found a few times. The rearrangement joins TRBV15 to TRBJ1-2; the D gene is possibly TRBD1 (5 bases). V lost 0 bases and J lost 8, with 13 bases in between. The CDR3 extends over 14 amino acids. Germline-derived CDR1 and CDR2 are LNHNV and YYDKDF (reference sequence). The CDR3 nucleotides read TGTGCCACCAGCAGAGAAGGGCAGGGATGGGGCTACACCTTC. Translation gives CATSREGQGWGYTF.

The chain has TRBV29-1 and TRBJ2-5, with 12 bases identical to TRBD1. The CDR3 consists of 13 residues. CDR1 SQVTM and CDR2 ANQGSEA come from the germline V gene. The junction had 5 bases not matched to a gene; V was cut back by 6 bases and J by 6 bases. This CDR3 is CSVGTGGRKTQYF. The CDR3 DNA is TGCAGCGTGGGGACAGGGGGCAGAAAGACCCAGTACTTC.

This clone appeared a few times. V gene TRBV2 combines with J gene TRBJ1-5, with D perhaps matching TRBD1 (6 bases). Per germline, CDR1 SNHLY and CDR2 FYNNEI. The V end was cut by 8 bases, the J end by 3 bases, with 14 bases between. This CDR3 comprises 14 residues. The CDR3 DNA follows: TGTGCCAGCCAAGGGCGGGACACCAATCAGCCCCAGCATTTT. This gives the protein CASQGRDTNQPQHF.

This clone was observed a few times. The rearrangement links TRBV4-2 to TRBJ2-1; D remains unclear. Germline-derived CDR1 and CDR2 are LGHNA and YNFKEQ. The CDR3 length is 11 residues. Trimming removed 4 bases at V and 7 bases at J, with 5 bases between. Here the CDR3 reads CASSRRNEQFF. In DNA, the CDR3 is TGTGCCAGCAGCCGCCGGAATGAGCAGTTCTTC.

This sequence joins TRBV29-1 and TRBJ2-3; D not resolved. The germline V gene encodes CDR1 SQVTM and CDR2 ANQGSEA. The germline V and J ends were trimmed by 0 bases and 1 base, with 20 bases remaining between them. This CDR3 has 18 residues. The CDR3 DNA reads TGCAGCGTTGAAGATCTGGCTTCTGAGCGCCCTCGCACAGATACGCAGTATTTT. Its protein product is CSVEDLASERPRTDTQYF.

The CDR3 sequence: CASSPGQGSYEQYF. Here the CDR3 DNA reads TGCGCCAGCAGCCCAGGACAGGGCTCCTACGAGCAGTACTTC. The rearrangement joins TRBV5-1 to TRBJ2-7, with TRBD1 matching over 8 bases. The CDR3 consists of 14 residues. The junction had 3 bases not matched to a gene; V was cut back by 4 bases and J by 0 bases. CDR1 is SGHRS and CDR2 is YFSETQ in the germline V gene.

In its sample, this clone was seen a few times. This chain uses TRBV10-3 with TRBJ2-3, with 8 bases matching TRBD2. This CDR3 spans 17 amino acids. The J segment lost 0 bases and the V segment lost 2 bases, leaving 7 bases of the junction unmatched. Per germline, CDR1 ENHRY and CDR2 SYGVKD. CDR3 residues: CAISEGLASPSTDTQYF. DNA of the CDR3: TGTGCCATCAGTGAGGGACTAGCTTCACCTAGCACAGATACGCAGTATTTT.